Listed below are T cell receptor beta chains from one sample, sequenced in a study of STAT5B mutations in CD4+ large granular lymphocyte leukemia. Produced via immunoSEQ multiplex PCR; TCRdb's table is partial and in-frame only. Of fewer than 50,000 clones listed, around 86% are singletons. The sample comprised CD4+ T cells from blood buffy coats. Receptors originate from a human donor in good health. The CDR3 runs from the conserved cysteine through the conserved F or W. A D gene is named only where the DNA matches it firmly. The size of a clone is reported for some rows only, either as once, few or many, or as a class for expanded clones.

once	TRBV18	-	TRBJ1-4	TGTGCCAGCTCGCTCCAGGAGAATGAAAAACTGTTTTTT	CASSLQENEKLFF
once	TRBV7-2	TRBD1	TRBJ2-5	TGTGCCAGCAGCTTAGGGGACAGGGGCCCCCAAGAGACCCAGTACTTC	CASSLGDRGPQETQYF
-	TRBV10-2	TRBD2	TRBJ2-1	TGCGCCAGCAAACCCCCCCGGACTAGCTACAATGAGCAGTTCTTC	CASKPPRTSYNEQFF
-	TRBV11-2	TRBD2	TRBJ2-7	TGTGCCAGCAGCTTCGACTTTCGCGGACTAGCGGCGTACGAGCAGTACTTC	CASSFDFRGLAAYEQYF
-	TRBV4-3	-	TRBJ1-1	TGCGCCAGCAGCCAAAGAAAGGGCACTGAAGCTTTCTTT	CASSQRKGTEAFF
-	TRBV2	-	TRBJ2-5	TGTGCCAGCTCCCAGGGGCGAGAGACCCAGTACTTC	CASSQGRETQYF
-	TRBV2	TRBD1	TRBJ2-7	TGTGCCAGCAGTGATCCGGGACAGGGCAAAAACGAGCAGTACTTC	CASSDPGQGKNEQYF
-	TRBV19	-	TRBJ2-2	TGTGCCAGCTTTCCAGGGGCTAAGACCGGGGAGCTGTTTTTT	CASFPGAKTGELFF
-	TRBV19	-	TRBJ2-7	TGTGCCAGTAGTAGTGGATTATACGAGCAGTACTTC	CASSSGLYEQYF
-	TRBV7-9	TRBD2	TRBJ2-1	TGTGCCAGCAGCTTTTGGGCGGGAGTTTCCTACAATGAGCAGTTCTTC	CASSFWAGVSYNEQFF
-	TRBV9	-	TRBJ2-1	TGTGCCAGCAGCGTAGGTACCCCCTCCTACAATGAGCAGTTCTTC	CASSVGTPSYNEQFF
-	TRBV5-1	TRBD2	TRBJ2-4	TGCGCCAGCAGCTTCGGGGGGGTAGCCAAAAACATTCAGTACTTC	CASSFGGVAKNIQYF
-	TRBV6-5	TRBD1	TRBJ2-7	TGTGCCAGCAGCCCGGGGGACAGGTTATTCTACGAGCAGTACTTC	CASSPGDRLFYEQYF
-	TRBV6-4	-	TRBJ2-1	TGTGCCAGCAGTGACTCTAACAGTTTATTTGAGCAGTTCTTC	CASSDSNSLFEQFF
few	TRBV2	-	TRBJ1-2	TGTGCCAGCAGTGAAGCGGAGCTCGGGCCGAGCCACTACACCTTC	CASSEAELGPSHYTF
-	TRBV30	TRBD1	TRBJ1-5	TGTGCCTGGGATCGACAGGGGGGCATAGGGCCCCAGCATTTT	CAWDRQGGIGPQHF
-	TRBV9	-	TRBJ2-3	TGTGCCAGCAGCGTAGGAGCAGGCACAGATACGCAGTATTTT	CASSVGAGTDTQYF
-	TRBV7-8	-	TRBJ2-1	TGTGCCAGCAGCTTAGCCGGCGGACTCTTCTACAATGAGCAGTTCTTC	CASSLAGGLFYNEQFF
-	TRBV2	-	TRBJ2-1	TGTGCCAGCTCGAGGGGTCCCTCCTACAATGAGCAGTTCTTC	CASSRGPSYNEQFF
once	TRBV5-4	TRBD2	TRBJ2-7	TGTGCCAGCAGCCTAAGACTAGCGAATTCCTACGAGCAGTACTTC	CASSLRLANSYEQYF
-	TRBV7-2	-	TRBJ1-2	TGTGCCAGCAGCGGGGGACAACGAGGGGGCTACACCTTC	CASSGGQRGGYTF
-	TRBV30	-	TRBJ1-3	TGTGCCTGGAGTGTGTCCAGGGGCCCTCACTCTGGAAACACCATATATTTT	CAWSVSRGPHSGNTIYF
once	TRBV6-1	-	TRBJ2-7	TGTGCCAGCAGTGATGTGGGGGACGGCTACGAGCAGTACTTC	CASSDVGDGYEQYF
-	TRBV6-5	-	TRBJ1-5	TGTGCCAGCAGTTACGAAAGGGGCCAGCCCCAGCATTTT	CASSYERGQPQHF
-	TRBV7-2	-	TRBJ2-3	TGTGCCAGCAGCCAGGACTTGACCCGGAATACGCAGTATTTT	CASSQDLTRNTQYF
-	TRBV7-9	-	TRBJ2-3	TGTGCCAGCAGCTCAGGGGGGAGTCCAGATACGCAGTATTTT	CASSSGGSPDTQYF
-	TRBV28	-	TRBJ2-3	TGTGCCAGCAGTAAACAGGGGAGGGTCGATACGCAGTATTTT	CASSKQGRVDTQYF
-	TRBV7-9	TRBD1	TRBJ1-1	TGTGCCAGCAGCCCTAGACAGGGAGGCTATTCGGGTGTCACTGAAGCTTTCTTT	CASSPRQGGYSGVTEAFF
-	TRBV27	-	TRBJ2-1	TGTGCCAGTTCCCAACCGTACAATGAGCAGTTCTTC	CASSQPYNEQFF
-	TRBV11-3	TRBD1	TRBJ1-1	TGTGCCAGCAGCTTAACAATACAGGGGAATAGTAGAGACACTGAAGCTTTCTTT	CASSLTIQGNSRDTEAFF
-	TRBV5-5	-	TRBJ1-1	TGTGCCAGCAGCTTGGCCGAAGTCACTGAAGCTTTCTTT	CASSLAEVTEAFF